One and the same sample provided the 22 T cell receptor beta chains below, sequenced in a study of shared clonotypes between healthy human individuals. Repertoires were generated with immunoSEQ multiplex PCR, while TCRdb's copy carries only in-frame clones and drops some. The profile shows approximately 340,000 clones, 74% of them singletons. Sequencing was done on a sample of memory CD4+ T cells sorted from blood. Subset in this sample: CD45RA-negative fraction. These receptors all stem from a man aged 25-45 years in good health.

This rearrangement joins TRBV2 to TRBJ2-1; D uncertain. The CDR3 runs to 12 residues. The V gene's germline CDR1 is SNHLY and CDR2 FYNNEI. Trimming pared 6 bases from V and 9 bases from J, leaving 12 bases between. The CDR3 nucleotides are TGTGCCAGCAGGGCAGACCAAATTGAGCAGTTCTTC. Its protein product is CASRADQIEQFF.

V usage is TRBV18 and J usage is TRBJ2-7; tentatively, D is TRBD2 (6 bases). Trimming shortened V by 3 bases and J by 3 bases, and 15 bases separated the two germline ends. CDR3 length equals 15 residues. The germline V gene encodes CDR1 KGHSH and CDR2 LQKENI. Here the CDR3 DNA reads TGTGCCAGCTCACCTCCCTCGGACGGGAGCTACGAGCAGTACTTC. This translates into CASSPPSDGSYEQYF.

The rearrangement joins TRBV28 to TRBJ2-7; the match to TRBD1 covers 12 bases. Germline CDR1 reads MDHEN; CDR2 reads SYDVKM. V was clipped by 1 base and J by 4 bases; unmatched bases: 2. This CDR3 has 15 residues. The CDR3 nucleotides are TGTGCCAGCAGTTTATCGGGACAGGGGGCTTACGAGCAGTACTTC. As protein: CASSLSGQGAYEQYF.

This clone was detected a few times. This chain links TRBV27 with TRBJ2-2; unclear D gene. The CDR3 has 15 residues. From germline, CDR1 is MNHEY and CDR2 SMNVEV (reference sequence). Trimming took 5 bases from V and 5 from J, leaving 15 bases between them. CDR3 protein: CASSLYPPRTGELFF. For the CDR3, the DNA is TGTGCCAGCAGTCTATACCCGCCTCGGACCGGGGAGCTGTTTTTT.

Only a few counts were recorded for this clone. The V call is TRBV6-6, the J call TRBJ1-5, with 7 bases fitting TRBD1. CDR3 size: 14 residues. Trimming cost V 7 bases and J 7 bases; bases outside gene matches: 10. From germline, CDR1 is MNHNY and CDR2 SVGAGI (reference sequence). The CDR3 DNA sequence: TGTGCCAGCACTAGAGGGGGCTCCGGCCAGCCCCAGCATTTT. Translated: CASTRGGSGQPQHF.

V gene TRBV5-6 combines with J gene TRBJ2-7; D might be TRBD1 (6 bases). Per germline, CDR1 SGHDT and CDR2 YYEEEE. The ends were cut back, 0 bases at V and 2 bases at J, with 12 bases in the middle. The CDR3 runs 15 residues. The CDR3 region has the DNA TGTGCCAGCAGCTTGGATGGACAGATAACCTACGAGCAGTACTTC. Encoded protein: CASSLDGQITYEQYF.

The sample holds a few counts of this clone. The chain employs TRBV14 and TRBJ2-1; TRBD2 might be the D (5 bases). Germline V gene lookup returns CDR1 SGHDN and CDR2 FVKESK. There are 15 residues in the CDR3. V lost 6 bases to trimming and J lost 0 bases, with 12 bases between them. In DNA, the CDR3 is TGTGCCAGCAGTCGAGCGGACCCCTCCTACAATGAGCAGTTCTTC. Translating it yields CASSRADPSYNEQFF.

This clone was detected only once. The chain combines TRBV5-6 with TRBJ2-1; D remains unclear. Trimming shortened V by 4 bases and J by 6 bases, and 14 bases separated the two germline ends. Per the germline V gene, CDR1 is SGHDT and CDR2 is YYEEEE. The CDR3 is 14 residues long. The chain's CDR3 is CASSPQFFGNEQFF. The DNA for the CDR3 is TGTGCCAGCAGCCCCCAATTTTTCGGCAATGAGCAGTTCTTC.

V gene TRBV19 combines with J gene TRBJ1-5, with a weak D call TRBD1 (5 bases). Germline loops: CDR1 LNHDA, CDR2 SQIVND (reference sequence). Trimming left V 5 bases short and J 6 bases short, with 20 bases between. The CDR3 runs to 16 residues. In DNA, the CDR3 is TGTGCCAGTAGTCTCTTAGGGGACGGAGCAGGTCAGCCCCAGCATTTT. Translated, it gives CASSLLGDGAGQPQHF.

V usage is TRBV19 and J usage is TRBJ2-1; no reliable D call. The CDR3 length is 17 residues. The V end lost 5 bases, the J end lost 8 bases, and 25 bases lay between the germline ends. The germline CDR1 and CDR2 sequences are LNHDA and SQIVND (reference sequence). CDR3 DNA: TGTGCCAGTAGTCCCCGCGGATGGGCGGCCGAAAACCATGAGCAGTTCTTC. It translates to CASSPRGWAAENHEQFF.

The J gene is TRBJ1-2, the V gene TRBV29-1, with D unresolved. Trimming shortened V by 6 bases and J by 5 bases, and 10 bases separated the two germline ends. CDR3 length: 11 residues. Germline values: CDR1 SQVTM, CDR2 ANQGSEA. This chain's CDR3 is CSVESGYGYTF. CDR3 in DNA: TGCAGCGTCGAGTCCGGGTATGGCTACACCTTC.

V usage is TRBV5-1 and J usage is TRBJ1-1, with D hard to call. Trimming removed 1 base from V and 1 base from J, with 8 bases in between. CDR1 and CDR2 from the germline V gene are SGHRS and YFSETQ. The CDR3 is 14 amino acids. Written as DNA, the CDR3 is TGCGCCAGCAGCTTGATCGGAGGGAACACTGAAGCTTTCTTT. Amino acid sequence: CASSLIGGNTEAFF. Drawing the rest from reference TRBV5-1 and TRBJ1-1, the complete variable domain is KAGVTQTPRYLIKTRGQQVTLSCSPISGHRSVSWYQQTPGQGLQFLFEYFSETQRNKGNFPGRFSGRQFSNSRSEMNVSTLELGDSALYLCASSLIGGNTEAFFGQGTRLTVV.

This chain links TRBV27 with TRBJ2-1, with TRBD2 identical over 9 bases. In germline, CDR1 is MNHEY, CDR2 SMNVEV (reference sequence). The CDR3 is 19 residues long. V was pared by 5 bases and J by 7 bases, with 21 bases of the junction left unmatched. The CDR3 loop reads CASSLGWEVGGRARNEQFF. The CDR3 bases are TGTGCCAGCAGTCTGGGTTGGGAAGTGGGCGGGAGGGCTCGGAATGAGCAGTTCTTC.

V gene TRBV2 combines with J gene TRBJ2-7, with 7 positions matching TRBD2. The germline V gene encodes CDR1 SNHLY and CDR2 FYNNEI. J lost 2 bases, V lost 6 bases, and 7 bases had no gene match. The CDR3 consists of 14 residues. CDR3 protein: CASSAGLVPYEQYF. CDR3 nucleotides: TGTGCCAGCAGCGCCGGACTAGTCCCCTACGAGCAGTACTTC.

This sequence joins TRBV7-3 and TRBJ1-1, with unresolved D. CDR1 SGHTA and CDR2 FQGTGA come from the germline V gene. The ends were cut back, 2 bases at V and 3 bases at J, with 7 bases in the middle. The CDR3 length is 13 residues. The CDR3 coding sequence is TGTGCCAGCAGCTTACTGTGGGACACTGAAGCTTTCTTT. It yields the protein CASSLLWDTEAFF.

A few counts support this clone. The chain carries TRBV19 and TRBJ2-3; 7 bases are a match to TRBD2. The CDR3 loop spans 16 amino acids. Germline CDR1 and CDR2: LNHDA and SQIVND (reference sequence). V gave up 2 bases and J gave up 0 bases; unmatched junction bases: 5. The CDR3 nucleotides read TGTGCCAGTAGTATATTAGCGGGTGCTAGCACAGATACGCAGTATTTT. Translated: CASSILAGASTDTQYF.

The chain employs TRBV15 and TRBJ1-5; maybe TRBD1 (5 bases). V was pared by 4 bases and J by 6 bases, with 16 bases between. The CDR3 sequence is 15 residues long. Germline values: CDR1 LNHNV, CDR2 YYDKDF (reference sequence). The CDR3 DNA reads TGTGCCACCAGCACGGACAAGACCCAAACTCAGCCCCAGCATTTT. It is translated as CATSTDKTQTQPQHF.

This clone has a handful of counts. The rearrangement joins TRBV5-1 to TRBJ2-3; D is unresolved. Trimming removed 5 bases from V and 0 bases from J, with 10 bases in between. From germline, CDR1 is SGHRS and CDR2 YFSETQ. This CDR3 region has 14 residues. CDR3 sequence (DNA): TGCGCCAGCAGGTCGTCCGACAGCACAGATACGCAGTATTTT. This translates into CASRSSDSTDTQYF. The entire variable domain, with the rest obtained from reference TRBV5-1 and TRBJ2-3, is as follows: KAGVTQTPRYLIKTRGQQVTLSCSPISGHRSVSWYQQTPGQGLQFLFEYFSETQRNKGNFPGRFSGRQFSNSRSEMNVSTLELGDSALYLCASRSSDSTDTQYFGPGTRLTVL.

This clone came up once. This chain joins TRBV19 and TRBJ2-2; 7 bases fit TRBD2. V lost 10 bases and J lost 7; bases outside the gene matches: 15. Germline-derived CDR1 and CDR2 are LNHDA and SQIVND (reference sequence). This CDR3 has 15 residues. The CDR3 here is CATGRSGGGGGELFF. CDR3 nucleotides: TGTGCCACCGGACGGAGCGGAGGCGGGGGCGGGGAGCTGTTTTTT. Based on the CDR3 plus reference TRBV19 and TRBJ2-2, the full variable domain is DGGITQSPKYLFRKEGQNVTLSCEQNLNHDAMYWYRQDPGQGLRLIYYSQIVNDFQKGDIAEGYSVSREKKESFPLTVTSAQKNPTAFYLCATGRSGGGGGELFFGEGSRLTVL.

The chain joins TRBV2 to TRBJ1-5; 7 bases map to TRBD1. Germline V gene data show CDR1 as SNHLY and CDR2 as FYNNEI. The CDR3 consists of 14 residues. Losses at the gene ends were 5 bases for V and 3 bases for J; bases not matched to a gene: 4. The CDR3 sequence is CASSPDRDNQPQHF. CDR3 nucleotides: TGTGCCAGCAGTCCCGACAGGGACAATCAGCCCCAGCATTTT.

J is TRBJ1-1 and V is TRBV11-2, with D hard to call. V gave up 3 bases and J gave up 8 bases, with 7 bases separating them. The V gene's germline CDR1 is SGHAT and CDR2 FQNNGV. CDR3 length equals 11 residues. The CDR3 reads CASSFAREAFF. CDR3 DNA: TGTGCCAGCAGCTTTGCTCGGGAAGCTTTCTTT.

This sequence joins TRBV7-8 and TRBJ2-2, with TRBD2 matching over 8 bases. Unmatched junction bases numbered 9, after V lost 6 bases and J lost 3 bases. This CDR3 comprises 16 residues. Germline CDR1 reads SGHVS; CDR2 reads FQNEAQ. The CDR3 here is CASRPGGAGDTGELFF. The DNA of the CDR3 is TGTGCCAGCAGACCAGGAGGAGCGGGAGACACCGGGGAGCTGTTTTTT. Supplemented by reference TRBV7-8 and TRBJ2-2, the full variable domain reads GAGVSQSPRYKVAKRGQDVALRCDPISGHVSLFWYQQALGQGPEFLTYFQNEAQLDKSGLPSDRFFAERPEGSVSTLKIQRTQQEDSAVYLCASRPGGAGDTGELFFGEGSRLTVL.